This T cell receptor beta chain was identified in a study of identical twins. General study results and limits: Analyses based on zero insertions could be partly confounded by invariant MAIT and iNKT cells. Abundant cord blood beta clonotypes carried fewer insertions; memory repertoires showed none. Donors were not followed over many years; analysis was cross-sectional.

From the 5' RACE reads, TCRdb called clonotypes with MiXCR, one entry per CDR3 protein. The data contain approximately 220,000 distinct CDR3 sequences, about 7.5% of them singletons. Each donor was a healthy Caucasian. With respect to this clonotype: What it binds is not known.

This sample also belongs to another study, concerning yellow fever vaccine responses in identical twins.

This clonotype was obtained from a young woman in good health. Sequenced: memory (CD45RO+) T cells sorted from blood.

The CDR3 DNA follows: TGTGCCAGCAGCTTAGAGGGCGGGGGAAGCAATGAGCAGTTCTTC. Translating it yields CASSLEGGGSNEQFF. The chain employs TRBV11-2 and TRBJ2-1, with 7 nucleotides matching TRBD2. This CDR3 contains 15 residues. V gave up 0 bases and J gave up 6 bases; unmatched junction bases: 5. The germline V gene encodes CDR1 SGHAT and CDR2 FQNNGV.